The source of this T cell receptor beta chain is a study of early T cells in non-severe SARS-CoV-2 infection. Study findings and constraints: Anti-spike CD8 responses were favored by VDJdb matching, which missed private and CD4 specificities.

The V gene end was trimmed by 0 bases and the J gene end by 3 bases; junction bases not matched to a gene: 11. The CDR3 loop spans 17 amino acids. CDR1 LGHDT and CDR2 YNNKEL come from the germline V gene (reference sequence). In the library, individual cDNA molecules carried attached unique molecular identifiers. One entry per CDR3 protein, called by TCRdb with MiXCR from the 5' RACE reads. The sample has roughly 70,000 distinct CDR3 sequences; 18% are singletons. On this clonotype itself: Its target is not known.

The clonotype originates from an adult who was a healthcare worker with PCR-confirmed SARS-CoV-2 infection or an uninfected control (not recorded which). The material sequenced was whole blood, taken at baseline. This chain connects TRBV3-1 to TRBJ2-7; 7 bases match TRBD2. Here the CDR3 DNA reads TGTGCCAGCAGCCAAGAAGGGGCGGGAGTCGCCGGCTACGAGCAGTACTTC. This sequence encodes CASSQEGAGVAGYEQYF.